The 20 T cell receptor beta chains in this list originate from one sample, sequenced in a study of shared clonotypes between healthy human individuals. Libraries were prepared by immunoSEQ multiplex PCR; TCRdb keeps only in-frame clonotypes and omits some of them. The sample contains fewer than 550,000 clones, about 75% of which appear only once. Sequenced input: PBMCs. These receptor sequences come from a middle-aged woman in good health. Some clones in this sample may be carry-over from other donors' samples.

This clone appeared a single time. CDR3: CASSIVHSNQPQHF. CDR3 nucleotides: TGTGCCAGTAGTATAGTCCACAGCAATCAGCCCCAGCATTTT. This chain connects TRBV19 to TRBJ1-5; D remains unclear. The CDR3 contains 14 residues. Trimming removed 1 base from V and 1 base from J, with 5 bases in between. CDR1 and CDR2 from the germline V gene are LNHDA and SQIVND (reference sequence).

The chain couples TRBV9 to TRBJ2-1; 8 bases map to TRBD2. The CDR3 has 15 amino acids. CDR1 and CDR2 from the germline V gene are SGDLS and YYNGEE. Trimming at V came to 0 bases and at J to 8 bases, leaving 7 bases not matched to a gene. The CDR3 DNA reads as TGTGCCAGCAGCGTAGATGGCGGGAGGTGGTATGAGCAGTTCTTC. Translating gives CASSVDGGRWYEQFF.

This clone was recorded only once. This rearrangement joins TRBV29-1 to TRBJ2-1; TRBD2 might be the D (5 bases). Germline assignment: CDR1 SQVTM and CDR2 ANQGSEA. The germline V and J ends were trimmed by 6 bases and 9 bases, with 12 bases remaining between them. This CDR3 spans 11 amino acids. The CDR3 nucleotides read TGCAGCGTCGGACTTTTCGGTGAGCAGTTCTTC. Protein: CSVGLFGEQFF.

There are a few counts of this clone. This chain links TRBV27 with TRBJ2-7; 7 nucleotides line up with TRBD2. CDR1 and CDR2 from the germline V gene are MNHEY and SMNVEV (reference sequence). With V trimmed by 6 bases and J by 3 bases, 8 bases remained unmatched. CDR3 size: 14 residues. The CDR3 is CASSRREPVYEQYF. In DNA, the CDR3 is TGTGCCAGCAGCAGGCGGGAGCCAGTCTACGAGCAGTACTTC.

CDR3 sequence: CASSQDGTPSEQFF. The CDR3 nucleotides are TGCGCCAGCAGCCAAGACGGGACCCCTAGTGAGCAGTTCTTC. The rearrangement links TRBV4-3 to TRBJ2-1, with D perhaps TRBD1 or TRBD2 (5 bases each). Trimming removed 0 bases at V and 9 bases at J, with 12 bases between. CDR1 LGHNA and CDR2 YSLEER come from the germline V gene. The CDR3 covers 14 residues.

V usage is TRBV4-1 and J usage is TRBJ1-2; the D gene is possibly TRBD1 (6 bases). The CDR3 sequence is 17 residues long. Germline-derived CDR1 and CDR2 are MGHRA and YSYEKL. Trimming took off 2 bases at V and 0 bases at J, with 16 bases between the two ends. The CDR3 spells CASSQLGGGQANYGYTF. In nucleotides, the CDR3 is TGCGCCAGCAGCCAACTGGGGGGCGGACAAGCTAACTATGGCTACACCTTC.

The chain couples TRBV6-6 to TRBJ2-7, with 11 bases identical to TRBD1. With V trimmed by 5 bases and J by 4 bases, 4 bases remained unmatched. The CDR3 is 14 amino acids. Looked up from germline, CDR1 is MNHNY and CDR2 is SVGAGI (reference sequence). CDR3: CASSRGDRGYEQYF. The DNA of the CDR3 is TGTGCCAGCAGTAGAGGGGACAGGGGGTACGAGCAGTACTTC.

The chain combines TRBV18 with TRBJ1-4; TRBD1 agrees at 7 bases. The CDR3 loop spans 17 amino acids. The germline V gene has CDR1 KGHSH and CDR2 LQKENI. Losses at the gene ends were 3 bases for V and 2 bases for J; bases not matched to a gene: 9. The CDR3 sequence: CASSPRQGEFTNEKLFF. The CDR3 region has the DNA TGTGCCAGCTCACCGCGACAGGGTGAATTCACTAATGAAAAACTGTTTTTT. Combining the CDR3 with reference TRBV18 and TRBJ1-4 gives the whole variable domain NAGVMQNPRHLVRRRGQEARLRCSPMKGHSHVYWYRQLPEEGLKFMVYLQKENIIDESGMPKERFSAEFPKEGPSILRIQQVVRGDSAAYFCASSPRQGEFTNEKLFFGSGTQLSVL.

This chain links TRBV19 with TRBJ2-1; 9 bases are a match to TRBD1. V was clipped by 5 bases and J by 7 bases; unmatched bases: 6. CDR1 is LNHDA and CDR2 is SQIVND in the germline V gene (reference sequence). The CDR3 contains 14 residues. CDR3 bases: TGTGCCAGTAGTGCCGGGACAGGGTGGAATGAGCAGTTCTTC. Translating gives CASSAGTGWNEQFF. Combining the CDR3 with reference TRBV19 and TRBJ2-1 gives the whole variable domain DGGITQSPKYLFRKEGQNVTLSCEQNLNHDAMYWYRQDPGQGLRLIYYSQIVNDFQKGDIAEGYSVSREKKESFPLTVTSAQKNPTAFYLCASSAGTGWNEQFFGPGTRLTVL.

DNA of the CDR3: TGCGCCAGCAGCCATTTAGCGGGACCCAGTGTCCATGAGCAGTTCTTC. The encoded protein is CASSHLAGPSVHEQFF. V gene TRBV4-3 combines with J gene TRBJ2-1, with 8 bases matching TRBD2. V was clipped by 3 bases and J by 8 bases; unmatched bases: 12. Germline-derived CDR1 and CDR2 are LGHNA and YSLEER. The CDR3 runs 16 residues.

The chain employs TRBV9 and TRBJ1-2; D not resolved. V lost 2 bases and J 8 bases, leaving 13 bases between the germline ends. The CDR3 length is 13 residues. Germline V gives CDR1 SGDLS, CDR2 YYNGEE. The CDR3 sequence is CASSVSGTMGYTF. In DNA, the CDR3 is TGTGCCAGCAGCGTTTCAGGAACTATGGGCTACACCTTC.

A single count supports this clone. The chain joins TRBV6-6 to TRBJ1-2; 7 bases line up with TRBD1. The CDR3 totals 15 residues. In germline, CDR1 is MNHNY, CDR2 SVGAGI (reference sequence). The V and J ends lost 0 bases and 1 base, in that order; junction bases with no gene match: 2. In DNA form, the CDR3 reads TGTGCCAGCAGTTACTCGACAGGGCTTAACTATGGCTACACCTTC. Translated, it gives CASSYSTGLNYGYTF.

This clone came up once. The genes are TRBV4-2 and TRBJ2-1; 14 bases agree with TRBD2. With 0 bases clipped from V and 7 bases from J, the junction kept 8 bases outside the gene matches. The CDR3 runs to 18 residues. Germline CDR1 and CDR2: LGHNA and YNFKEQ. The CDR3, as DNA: TGTGCCAGCAGCCAAGATAGGACTAGCGGGAGGTCGGGGAATGAGCAGTTCTTC. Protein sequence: CASSQDRTSGRSGNEQFF.

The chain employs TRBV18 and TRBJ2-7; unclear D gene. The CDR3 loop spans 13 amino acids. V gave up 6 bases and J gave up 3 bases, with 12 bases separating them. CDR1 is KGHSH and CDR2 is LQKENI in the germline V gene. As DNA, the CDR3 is TGTGCCAGCTCCTCGTCATCGGACTACGAGCAGTACTTC. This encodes CASSSSSDYEQYF.

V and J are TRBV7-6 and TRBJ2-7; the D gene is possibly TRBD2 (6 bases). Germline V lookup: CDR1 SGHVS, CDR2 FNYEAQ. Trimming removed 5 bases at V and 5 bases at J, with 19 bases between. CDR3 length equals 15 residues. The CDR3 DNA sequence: TGTGCCAGCAGCGCCCCGACTAGGGGAGAACACGAGCAGTACTTC. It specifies CASSAPTRGEHEQYF. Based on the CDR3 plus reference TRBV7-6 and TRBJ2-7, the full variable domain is GAGVSQSPRYKVTKRGQDVALRCDPISGHVSLYWYRQALGQGPEFLTYFNYEAQQDKSGLPNDRFSAERPEGSISTLTIQRTEQRDSAMYRCASSAPTRGEHEQYFGPGTRLTVT.

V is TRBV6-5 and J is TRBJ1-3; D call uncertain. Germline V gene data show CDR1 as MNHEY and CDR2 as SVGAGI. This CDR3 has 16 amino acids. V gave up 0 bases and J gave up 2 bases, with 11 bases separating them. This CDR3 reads CASSYSTWQAGNTIYF. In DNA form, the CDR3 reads TGTGCCAGCAGTTACTCCACCTGGCAGGCTGGAAACACCATATATTTT.

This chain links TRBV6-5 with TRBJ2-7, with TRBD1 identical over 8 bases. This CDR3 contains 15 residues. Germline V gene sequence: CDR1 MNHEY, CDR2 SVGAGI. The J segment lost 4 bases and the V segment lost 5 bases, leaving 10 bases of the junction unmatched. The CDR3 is CASSQTGVGAYEQYF. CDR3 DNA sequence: TGTGCCAGCAGTCAGACAGGGGTGGGGGCTTACGAGCAGTACTTC.

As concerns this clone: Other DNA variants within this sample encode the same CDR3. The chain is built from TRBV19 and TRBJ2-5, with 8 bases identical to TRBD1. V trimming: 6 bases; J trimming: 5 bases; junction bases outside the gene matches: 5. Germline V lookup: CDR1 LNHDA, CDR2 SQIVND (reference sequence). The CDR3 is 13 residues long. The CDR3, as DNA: TGTGCCAGTAGCGACAGGGGAAGGGAGACCCAGTACTTC. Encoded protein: CASSDRGRETQYF.

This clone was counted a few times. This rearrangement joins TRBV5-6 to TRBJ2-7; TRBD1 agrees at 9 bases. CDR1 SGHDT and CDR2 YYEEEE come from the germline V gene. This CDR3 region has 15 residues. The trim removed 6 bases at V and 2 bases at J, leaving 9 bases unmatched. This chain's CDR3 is CASTYRTGAPYEQYF. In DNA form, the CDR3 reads TGTGCCAGCACCTATCGGACAGGGGCCCCCTACGAGCAGTACTTC.

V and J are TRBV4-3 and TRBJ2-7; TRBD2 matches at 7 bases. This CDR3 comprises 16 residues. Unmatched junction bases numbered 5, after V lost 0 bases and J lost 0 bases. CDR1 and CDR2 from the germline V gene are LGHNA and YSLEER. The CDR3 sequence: CASSQDGGGSSYEQYF. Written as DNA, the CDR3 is TGCGCCAGCAGCCAAGATGGGGGGGGGAGCTCCTACGAGCAGTACTTC.